A single sample is the source of the 4 T cell receptor beta chains below, sequenced in a study of T cell responses to AZD1222 COVID-19 vaccine (dated by TCRdb to 2020 to 2023). Library preparation used the immunoSEQ multiplex PCR assay. This immuneACCESS table, as held by TCRdb, lists in-frame sequences with V and J called but not all clones. Of the missing ones, under half trace to an unresolved V gene in checked studies; the others have no known cause. For this sample the table gives 75,000 or so clones, of which roughly 90% were detected only once. Approximately 30% of the sample is in the top ten clones. The sample's time point label is to be understood as: about 28 days (+/-7) after the second vaccine dose. Sequenced material: peripheral blood, taken 28 days after the second AZD1222 dose. These receptors came from an adult who received the AZD1222 COVID-19 vaccine.

The V gene is TRBV5-6, the J gene TRBJ1-6; 7 bases map to TRBD1. Trimming cost V 5 bases and J 7 bases; bases outside gene matches: 9. This CDR3 is built from 15 residues. CDR1 SGHDT and CDR2 YYEEEE come from the germline V gene. CDR3 in DNA: TGTGCCAGCAGACGACAGGGCGCGGGGAATTCACCCCTCCACTTT. Protein sequence: CASRRQGAGNSPLHF.

This clone is a singleton in its sample. The chain has TRBV3-1 (or the pseudogene TRBV3-2) and TRBJ1-1; D gene uncertain. Germline V lookup: CDR1 LGHDT, CDR2 YNNKEL (reference sequence). The CDR3 consists of 12 residues. The V gene lost 2 bases and the J gene lost 2 bases, with 3 bases spanning the gap. Here the CDR3 reads CASSQSNTEAFF. The CDR3 bases are TGTGCCAGCAGCCAATCAAACACTGAAGCTTTCTTT.

Details on this clone: The identical CDR3 is also encoded by other nucleotide sequences in the sample. V gene TRBV5-1 combines with J gene TRBJ1-1; 7 nucleotides agree with TRBD1. The length of the CDR3 is 14 residues. In germline, CDR1 is SGHRS, CDR2 YFSETQ. V lost 0 bases, J lost 5 bases, and 4 bases stayed unmatched. For the CDR3, the DNA is TGCGCCAGCAGCTTGGAACAGGGGAGAACTGAAGCTTTCTTT. The encoded protein is CASSLEQGRTEAFF.

The chain couples TRBV9 to TRBJ1-1; D ambiguous. This CDR3 is built from 12 residues. Germline loops: CDR1 SGDLS, CDR2 YYNGEE. Between the trimmed V and J ends, which lost 3 bases and 7 bases, there was a span of 10 bases. CDR3 nucleotide sequence: TGTGCCAGCAGCGACTGGACGGGTGAAGCTTTCTTT. It translates to CASSDWTGEAFF.